This TCR beta chain was sequenced in a study of T cell responses to AZD1222 COVID-19 vaccine. Study-level background: Second-dose schedules of about 4 or about 12 weeks were combined. Points from the study as a whole: Regions 160-218 and 743-854 dominated among vaccine-associated CD4 TCRs spanning spike. Reports indicate that nearly half of spike-specific TCRs are directed at unmutated variant regions. Donors, mostly white British, included more females; clonal diversity was possibly underestimated.

Comments on this clone: Its matching antigen is unknown.

Clones were read by immunoSEQ multiplex PCR, and TCRdb kept only the in-frame ones, dropping some. The sample carries over 100,000 clones, 84% recorded once. Germline-derived CDR1 and CDR2 are SGHRS and YFSETQ. The V and J ends lost 5 bases and 7 bases respectively, with 16 bases between them. This CDR3 comprises 13 residues. The starting material was peripheral blood, obtained on day 0 of AZD1222 vaccination. The J gene is TRBJ2-7, the V gene TRBV5-1; D may correspond to TRBD1 or TRBD2 (6 bases each). This TCR was recovered from an adult in good health. This CDR3 reads CASREGDMGEQYF. CDR3 DNA: TGCGCCAGCAGGGAGGGGGATATGGGAGAGCAGTACTTC.